This entry lists 14 T cell receptor beta chains sequenced from one sample in a study of T cell responses to AZD1222 COVID-19 vaccine. The repertoire was sequenced with immunoSEQ multiplex PCR; TCRdb's copy has only in-frame clones and lacks some. The sample yields about 110,000 clones, 70% to 90% seen once. The sequencing here drew on peripheral blood, taken on day 0 of AZD1222 vaccination. The receptors come from an adult in good health.

The chain employs TRBV29-1 and TRBJ2-2; D gene uncertain. The CDR3 consists of 12 residues. Germline lookup yields CDR1 SQVTM and CDR2 ANQGSEA. V was pared by 6 bases and J by 8 bases, with 13 bases between. The CDR3 loop reads CSVVGVPGELFF. In DNA form, the CDR3 reads TGCAGCGTGGTCGGTGTCCCGGGGGAGCTGTTTTTT.

V is TRBV2 and J is TRBJ1-2, with a tentative D call TRBD1 (6 bases). The CDR3 has 22 amino acids. Trimming took off 4 bases at V and 2 bases at J, with 35 bases between the two ends. Germline V gene sequence: CDR1 SNHLY, CDR2 FYNNEI. The CDR3 loop is CASSGTDQQGNKSPTQNYGYTF. CDR3 nucleotides: TGTGCCAGCAGTGGAACTGATCAACAGGGTAATAAGTCCCCGACTCAGAACTATGGCTACACCTTC.

The chain has TRBV3-1 (or the pseudogene TRBV3-2) and TRBJ1-5; weak D call: TRBD1 (5 bases). Trimming cost V 5 bases and J 9 bases, with 17 bases left between them. Germline CDR1 LGHDT, CDR2 YNNKEL (reference sequence). This CDR3 is 14 amino acids long. This chain's CDR3 is CASSSRDGSGPQHF. CDR3 coding DNA: TGTGCCAGCAGCTCAAGGGACGGGTCAGGGCCCCAGCATTTT.

The chain employs TRBV5-1 and TRBJ2-7; perhaps D is TRBD1 or TRBD2 (5 bases each). Germline loops: CDR1 SGHRS, CDR2 YFSETQ. The V end was cut by 1 base, the J end by 3 bases, with 20 bases between. The CDR3 totals 17 residues. CDR3 nucleotide sequence: TGCGCCAGCAGCTTGAGAAGGGGACCCCACCCTTTCTACGAGCAGTACTTC. It is translated as CASSLRRGPHPFYEQYF.

The chain uses TRBV18 and TRBJ2-4; D tentatively fits TRBD1 or TRBD2 (6 bases each). Germline V lookup: CDR1 KGHSH, CDR2 LQKENI. Between the trimmed V and J ends, which lost 1 base and 0 bases, there was a span of 13 bases. This CDR3 spans 17 amino acids. The CDR3 nucleotides read TGTGCCAGCTCACCACGGGGGGCCAGATTAGCCAAAAACATTCAGTACTTC. This gives the protein CASSPRGARLAKNIQYF.

The chain joins TRBV28 to TRBJ2-7, with a weak D call TRBD1 (5 bases). The V and J ends lost 2 bases and 4 bases respectively, with 9 bases between them. CDR1 and CDR2 (germline): MDHEN, SYDVKM. The CDR3 has 13 amino acids. CDR3 sequence reads: CASSLGAFYEQYF. The CDR3 DNA sequence: TGTGCCAGCAGTTTAGGGGCTTTTTACGAGCAGTACTTC.

The chain employs TRBV28 and TRBJ1-1, with D maybe TRBD1 (6 bases). The CDR3 has 16 amino acids. The germline gives CDR1 MDHEN, CDR2 SYDVKM. With 1 base removed from V and 1 base from J, the gap between germline ends came to 13 bases. The CDR3 loop is CASSLLFGQSNTEAFF. CDR3 DNA sequence: TGTGCCAGCAGTTTATTGTTTGGACAGTCGAACACTGAAGCTTTCTTT.

For the CDR3, the DNA is TGTGCCAGCAGTGAATCGGGCGGGTTCTACGAGCAGTACTTC. This gives the protein CASSESGGFYEQYF. The rearrangement joins TRBV6-1 to TRBJ2-7; tentatively, D is TRBD2 (5 bases). The CDR3 has 14 amino acids. V lost 2 bases, J lost 3 bases, and 11 bases lay in between. CDR1 and CDR2 from the germline V gene are MNHNS and SASEGT.

The chain joins TRBV28 to TRBJ2-7; the D gene is possibly TRBD2 (6 bases). Germline lookup yields CDR1 MDHEN and CDR2 SYDVKM. Trimming removed 6 bases from V and 6 bases from J, with 18 bases in between. This CDR3 region has 14 residues. Here the CDR3 DNA reads TGTGCCAGCAGCTTAGGCAGCGGGCGCGGCGAGCAGTACTTC. This translates into CASSLGSGRGEQYF.

This sequence joins TRBV29-1 and TRBJ1-2; D is unclear. The CDR3 covers 12 residues. CDR1 is SQVTM and CDR2 is ANQGSEA in the germline V gene. V gave up 3 bases and J gave up 3 bases, with 8 bases separating them. The CDR3 DNA follows: TGCAGCGTTGACAGCGTTTACTATGGCTACACCTTC. This encodes CSVDSVYYGYTF.

The V call is TRBV27, the J call TRBJ1-2; 7 nucleotides agree with TRBD1. V trimming: 6 bases; J trimming: 4 bases; junction bases outside the gene matches: 5. The CDR3 extends over 13 amino acids. The V gene's germline CDR1 is MNHEY and CDR2 SMNVEV (reference sequence). Written as DNA, the CDR3 is TGTGCCAGCAGCCCGGGACAGCCCTATGGCTACACCTTC. Its translation: CASSPGQPYGYTF.

The chain recombines TRBV27 with TRBJ2-6, with D hard to call. The CDR3 loop spans 16 amino acids. V was trimmed by 4 bases and J by 1 base, leaving 11 bases between them. Germline lookup yields CDR1 MNHEY and CDR2 SMNVEV (reference sequence). The CDR3 region is CASSSSHQSGANVLTF. The CDR3 DNA follows: TGTGCCAGCAGTTCCTCTCACCAATCTGGGGCCAACGTCCTGACTTTC.

The chain couples TRBV4-2 to TRBJ2-1, with 10 bases identical to TRBD1. Germline V gene sequence: CDR1 LGHNA, CDR2 YNFKEQ. J was trimmed by 8 bases and V by 2 bases; bases with no gene match: 3. The CDR3 runs to 14 residues. The CDR3 nucleotides are TGTGCCAGCAGCCAATGGGACAGGGGTCATGAGCAGTTCTTC. As protein: CASSQWDRGHEQFF.

In regard to this clone: Other DNA sequences of this sample code for an identical CDR3. This chain joins TRBV6-5 and TRBJ1-1; 7 bases agree with TRBD1. The germline gives CDR1 MNHEY, CDR2 SVGAGI. The CDR3 is made up of 15 amino acids. V shed 0 bases, J shed 4 bases, and the junction held 5 bases outside the gene matches. As DNA, the CDR3 is TGTGCCAGCAGTTACTCGAGGGGGCTGCGCACTGAAGCTTTCTTT. Its translation is CASSYSRGLRTEAFF.